This T cell receptor beta chain was captured in a study of HIV-infected patients and healthy controls. The overall study: By the second bleed, viral load was undetectable in about 75% of the 16 patients.

About 450 ng RNA was reverse transcribed with alpha and beta constant-region primers. Each of the alpha and beta chains got its own library through chain-specific third strand synthesis with indices. TCRdb passed the 5' RACE reads through MiXCR, listing each CDR3 protein once. The sample consists of roughly 20,000 distinct CDR3 sequences, 8.5% to 9% of them appearing once. Antiretroviral therapy had run roughly three months, about 14 weeks, before follow-up blood collection. The repertoire came from unfractionated whole blood and reflected all unsorted peripheral T cells. Study conclusions and caveats: Healthy control repertoires had roughly threefold more distinct CDR3s than untreated HIV+ repertoires, and higher Shannon diversity. Healthy controls shared more CDR3 sequences between individuals than HIV-infected patients did.

There are many counts of this clonotype. Its antigen is unknown. The source of this sequence is an adult with HIV infection. The sample in question was blood, obtained during antiretroviral therapy.

The CDR3 coding sequence is TGTGCCAGCAGTGATTGCCCCTATGGCTACACCTTC. It is translated as CASSDCPYGYTF. The chain combines TRBV25-1 with TRBJ1-2; the D is unclear. V lost 3 bases and J lost 4, with 6 bases in between. The V gene's germline CDR1 is MGHDK and CDR2 SYGVNS. The CDR3 covers 12 residues.